This T cell receptor (beta chain) was retrieved from a study of a mutant IDH1 vaccine in newly diagnosed glioma. Study context: Commencement of vaccination occurred 4-6 weeks following radiotherapy alone, or concurrently with temozolomide cycles.

Generated by immunoSEQ multiplex PCR, the TCRdb table keeps only in-frame clones and is missing some. This sample has around 70,000 clones, with less than 90% found just once. The germline V gene encodes CDR1 SNHLY and CDR2 FYNNEI. Trimming left V 4 bases short and J 2 bases short, with 8 bases between. The CDR3 has 13 residues. Turning to this clone: Its cognate antigen is unknown.

Time point indicated: week 35, safety follow-up. With topical imiquimod, each dose of the vaccine consisted of 300 ug of mutant IDH1 20-mer peptide. This TCR was recovered from a man aged 18 to 29 with glioma. The chain uses TRBV2 and TRBJ1-2; D gene unclear. Source: PBMCs, taken from a glioma patient whose treatment included an IDH1 peptide vaccine. CDR3 loop: CASSVRLNYGYTF. CDR3 nucleotides: TGTGCCAGCAGTGTTAGACTCAACTATGGCTACACCTTC.